The text below deals with one TCR beta chain. Losses at the gene ends were 3 bases for V and 5 bases for J; bases not matched to a gene: 9. The CDR3 sequence is 17 residues long. Germline lookup yields CDR1 SNHLY and CDR2 FYNNEI. This entry belongs to a study of shared T cell receptors in the human thymus. Repertoires were generated with immunoSEQ multiplex PCR, while TCRdb's copy carries only in-frame clones and drops some. The sample includes hundreds of thousands of clones, about four fifths of them seen just once. Separately, the same data were catalogued under a study of human thymus T cells. That source notes: It was from resections taken during corrective heart surgery that the thymus tissue came. Among thymic and blood repertoires, usage of V and J genes appeared biased. What related research reported was that thymic repertoires overlapped highly among unrelated individuals.

The sample was thymocytes. The genes are TRBV2 and TRBJ2-1; 11 bases are a match to TRBD2. The sequence derives from a boy under two years old with a congenital heart defect. The CDR3 is CASSEMLSGRGNNEQFF. DNA of the CDR3: TGTGCCAGCAGTGAGATGCTTAGCGGGAGGGGAAACAATGAGCAGTTCTTC.